The entry below gives a single T cell receptor (beta chain) sequence along with its context. The antigen remains undetermined. The genes and germline here are from mouse. The sequenced fragment ends 4 residues before the CDR3 boundary, so the rest is inferred from the germline J gene. This CDR3 contains 13 residues. Per the germline V gene, CDR1 is FNHDT and CDR2 is SITEND (reference sequence). This sample was taken from a study of CD8+ T cells in alopecia areata. The study's findings and limits: Relative to mice, TCR sharing across patients was less clear, a difference possibly HLA-related. Alopecia totalis/universalis scalp especially showed more expanded CD8+ clones than normal scalp. Scalp repertoires also include resident alphabeta T cells from normal skin.

Sequencing templates came from extracted RNA that was reverse transcribed into cDNA. The assay was immunoSEQ multiplex PCR, and TCRdb's table has in-frame clones only and misses some. Sampling found about 120,000 clones, none seen once. The TCR sequence derives from a C3H/HeJ mouse with alopecia areata. The strain's MHC haplotype is H2-k. This chain connects TRBV19 to TRBJ2-5; weak D call: TRBD1 (5 bases). The sample taken for sequencing was lesional skin. CDR3 protein: CASSTTESDTQYF. The sequenced part of the CDR3 DNA is TGTGCCAGCAGTACGACAGAATCAGAC.